The clone carrying this T cell receptor (beta chain) was detected many times. No antigen is known for it. The CDR3 length is 13 residues. Deletions cut 5 bases from V and 2 bases from J, with 10 bases between. Germline V gives CDR1 SGHRS, CDR2 YFSETQ. These data belong to a study of T cells in Graves' hyperthyroidism and ophthalmopathy. The TCR beta CDR3 regions underwent amplification using RNA transcripts as the source. When the TCR CDR3 underwent first-round RT-PCR, the HTBI primer set was used. TCRdb reprocessed the multiplex PCR reads via MiXCR and lists one record per CDR3 protein. This sample has 93,000 or so distinct CDR3 sequences, with approximately 50% found just once. Study observations and caveats: Ophthalmopathy and stable hyperthyroidism were told apart by a 13 V-J model.

The material sequenced was blood. The origin of this receptor is a man between 35 and 55 years old with Graves' hyperthyroidism. The rearrangement uses TRBV5-1 and TRBJ1-1; perhaps TRBD1 as D (5 bases). The CDR3 loop is CASRPDSNTEAFF. The CDR3 nucleotides are TGCGCCAGCAGACCTGACAGTAACACTGAAGCTTTCTTT.